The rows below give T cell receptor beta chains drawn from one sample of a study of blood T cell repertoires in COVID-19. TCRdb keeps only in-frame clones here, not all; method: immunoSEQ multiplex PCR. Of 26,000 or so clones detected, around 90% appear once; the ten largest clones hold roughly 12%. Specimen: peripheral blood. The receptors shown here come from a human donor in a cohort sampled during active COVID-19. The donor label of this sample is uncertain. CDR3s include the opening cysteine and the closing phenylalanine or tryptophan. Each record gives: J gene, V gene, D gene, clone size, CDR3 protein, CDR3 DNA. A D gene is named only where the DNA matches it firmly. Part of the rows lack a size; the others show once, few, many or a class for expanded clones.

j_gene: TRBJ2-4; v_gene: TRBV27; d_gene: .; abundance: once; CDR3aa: CASSSAGLAKNIQYF; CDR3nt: TGTGCCAGCAGCTCCGCGGGGCTAGCCAAAAACATTCAGTACTTC
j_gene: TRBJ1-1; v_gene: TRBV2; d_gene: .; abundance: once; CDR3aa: CASSLEAVEAFF; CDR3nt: TGTGCCAGCAGTCTCGAGGCGGTGGAGGCTTTCTTT
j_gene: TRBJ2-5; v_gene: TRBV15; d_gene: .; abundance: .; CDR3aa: CATSSGNVRGETQYF; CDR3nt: TGTGCCACCAGCTCCGGCAATGTGAGAGGGGAGACCCAGTACTTC
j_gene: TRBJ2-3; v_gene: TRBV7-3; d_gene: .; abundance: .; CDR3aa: CASSFPSQGPLLFTDTQYF; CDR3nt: TGTGCCAGCAGCTTCCCTTCCCAGGGGCCTCTCCTATTCACAGATACGCAGTATTTT
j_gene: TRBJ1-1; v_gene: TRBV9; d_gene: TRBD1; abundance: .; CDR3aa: CASSTGGGATWDTEAFF; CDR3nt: TGTGCCAGCAGCACAGGGGGAGGGGCCACGTGGGACACTGAAGCTTTCTTT
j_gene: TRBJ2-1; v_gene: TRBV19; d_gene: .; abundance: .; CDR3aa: CASSRQERSSYNEQFF; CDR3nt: TGTGCCAGTAGTCGACAGGAGCGGAGCTCCTACAATGAGCAGTTCTTC
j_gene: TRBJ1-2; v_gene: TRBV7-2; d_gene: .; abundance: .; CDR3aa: CASSGDMSYGYTF; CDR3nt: TGTGCCAGCAGCGGGGACATGTCCTATGGCTACACCTTC
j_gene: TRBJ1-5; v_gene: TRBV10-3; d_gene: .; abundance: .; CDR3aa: CAISDRGDQPQHF; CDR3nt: TGTGCCATCAGTGACAGGGGTGATCAGCCCCAGCATTTT
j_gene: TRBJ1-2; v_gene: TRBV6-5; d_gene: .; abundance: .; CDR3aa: CASSYSPSGGYTF; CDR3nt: TGTGCCAGCAGTTACTCTCCGTCGGGGGGCTACACCTTC
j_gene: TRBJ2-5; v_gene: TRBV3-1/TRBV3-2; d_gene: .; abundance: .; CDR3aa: CASSQRGGVETQYF; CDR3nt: TGTGCCAGCAGCCAAAGAGGGGGGGTAGAGACCCAGTACTTC
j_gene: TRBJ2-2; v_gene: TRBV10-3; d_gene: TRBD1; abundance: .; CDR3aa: CANADRETGELFF; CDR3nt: TGTGCCAACGCGGACAGGGAAACCGGGGAGCTGTTTTTT
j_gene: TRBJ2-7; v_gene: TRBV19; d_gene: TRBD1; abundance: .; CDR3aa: CASRDRGSYEQYF; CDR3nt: TGTGCCAGTAGGGACAGGGGTTCCTACGAGCAGTACTTC
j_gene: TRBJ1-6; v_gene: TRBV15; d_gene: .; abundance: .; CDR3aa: CATSREQGSVNSPLHF; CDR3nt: TGTGCCACCAGCAGAGAACAGGGTTCGGTAAATTCACCCCTCCACTTT
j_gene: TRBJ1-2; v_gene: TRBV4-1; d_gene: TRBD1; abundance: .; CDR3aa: CASSPGQGVDYGYTF; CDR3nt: TGCGCCAGCAGCCCTGGACAGGGCGTTGACTATGGCTACACCTTC
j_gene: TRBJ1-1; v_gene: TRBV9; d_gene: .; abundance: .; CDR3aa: CASSPRMNTEAFF; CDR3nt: TGTGCCAGCAGCCCCAGGATGAACACTGAAGCTTTCTTT
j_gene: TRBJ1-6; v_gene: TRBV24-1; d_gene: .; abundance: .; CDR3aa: CATSEAGNSPLHF; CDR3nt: TGTGCCACCAGTGAGGCGGGGAATTCACCCCTCCACTTT
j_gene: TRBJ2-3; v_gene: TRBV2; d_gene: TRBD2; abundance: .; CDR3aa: CASRLAGGFSTDTQYF; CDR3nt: TGTGCCAGCAGACTAGCGGGGGGGTTTAGCACAGATACGCAGTATTTT
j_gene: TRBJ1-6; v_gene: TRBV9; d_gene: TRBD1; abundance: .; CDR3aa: CASSGSGTDNSPLHF; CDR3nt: TGTGCCAGCAGCGGTTCCGGGACAGATAATTCACCCCTCCACTTT
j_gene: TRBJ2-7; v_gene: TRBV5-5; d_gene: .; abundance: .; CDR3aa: CASSLAGEGPYEQYF; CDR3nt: TGTGCCAGCAGCCTGGCAGGGGAGGGCCCCTACGAGCAGTACTTC
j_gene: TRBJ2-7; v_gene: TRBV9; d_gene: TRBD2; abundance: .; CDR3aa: CASSIIAGGTYEQYF; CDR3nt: TGTGCCAGCAGCATAATAGCGGGGGGGACTTACGAGCAGTACTTC
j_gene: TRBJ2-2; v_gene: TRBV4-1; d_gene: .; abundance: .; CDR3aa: CASSQGGLITGELFF; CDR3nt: TGCGCCAGCAGCCAAGGGGGACTGATCACCGGGGAGCTGTTTTTT